This T cell receptor (beta chain) comes out of a study of CD8+CD57+ T cells in acquired aplastic anemia. Study-wide context: Yields of DNA that came from sorted CD4+ and CD8+ cells averaged roughly 3.2 ug.

This clonotype was seen a single time. V was shortened by 0 bases and J by 4 bases, with 10 bases between the two germline ends. The CDR3 totals 15 residues. CDR1 and CDR2 (germline): SGHRS, YFSETQ. Patients chosen for sequencing had CD8+CD57+ cells that had expanded, as shown by flow cytometry. The patients, all of them, had severe acquired aplastic anemia. Patient blood was sampled before any therapy had been received. TCR beta VDJ and CDR3 profiles were obtained from a genomic DNA template. TCRdb used MiXCR to reprocess the reads, holding one entry per CDR3 protein. The sample consists of 100,000 to 150,000 distinct CDR3 sequences, under 60% of them appearing once.

The clonotype originates from a human donor with aplastic anemia. The specimen was sorted CD4+, CD8+, or CD8+CD57+ T cells (not recorded which) from PBMCs. The chain links TRBV5-1 to TRBJ2-2, with D unresolved. This CDR3 is CASSLVSFSTGELFF. Written as DNA, the CDR3 is TGCGCCAGCAGCTTGGTTTCCTTCTCCACCGGGGAGCTGTTTTTT. The full variable domain, completed using reference TRBV5-1 and TRBJ2-2, is KAGVTQTPRYLIKTRGQQVTLSCSPISGHRSVSWYQQTPGQGLQFLFEYFSETQRNKGNFPGRFSGRQFSNSRSEMNVSTLELGDSALYLCASSLVSFSTGELFFGEGSRLTVL.